Below, 16 T cell receptor beta chains from the same sample are listed, as sequenced in a study of cytomegalovirus exposure and HLA in healthy donors. It was with 60 Vbeta and 13 Jbeta primers that the PCR ran. The data were produced by immunoSEQ multiplex PCR, yet TCRdb's version contains in-frame clones alone and is incomplete. The repertoire has about 120,000 clones, 74% of them found once; the top ten carry approximately 2%. Source material: PBMCs. Receptors originate from a human donor in good health.

V and J are TRBV2 and TRBJ2-3; 10 bases line up with TRBD2. Germline assignment: CDR1 SNHLY and CDR2 FYNNEI. With V trimmed by 5 bases and J by 6 bases, 8 bases remained unmatched. The CDR3 spans 15 residues. The CDR3 coding sequence is TGTGCCAGCAGTCCCAGCGGGAGGGCCGGGGATACGCAGTATTTT. This encodes CASSPSGRAGDTQYF.

The chain couples TRBV28 to TRBJ1-5; TRBD1 agrees at 7 bases. V was clipped by 1 base and J by 4 bases; unmatched bases: 7. The CDR3 runs 16 residues. Germline V CDR1 and CDR2: MDHEN, SYDVKM. The CDR3 nucleotides read TGTGCCAGCAGTTTATCTGAAGACAGGGTGAATCAGCCCCAGCATTTT. It translates to CASSLSEDRVNQPQHF.

The gene calls are TRBV19 and TRBJ1-5, with 9 positions matching TRBD1. This CDR3 has 12 residues. CDR1 is LNHDA and CDR2 is SQIVND in the germline V gene (reference sequence). The ends lost 11 bases at V and 7 bases at J; junction bases unmatched: 6. CDR3 amino acids: CAGGQGGQPQHF. CDR3 coding DNA: TGTGCCGGGGGACAGGGTGGACAGCCCCAGCATTTT. The variable domain in full, completed from reference TRBV19 and TRBJ1-5, reads DGGITQSPKYLFRKEGQNVTLSCEQNLNHDAMYWYRQDPGQGLRLIYYSQIVNDFQKGDIAEGYSVSREKKESFPLTVTSAQKNPTAFYLCAGGQGGQPQHFGDGTRLSIL.

The V call is TRBV20-1, the J call TRBJ1-5; D uncertain. The CDR3 runs 11 residues. The V and J ends lost 3 bases and 5 bases respectively, with 5 bases between them. Germline lookup yields CDR1 DFQATT and CDR2 SNEGSKA (reference sequence). CDR3 DNA sequence: TGCAGTGCTAGGGGAGATCAGCCCCAGCATTTT. Encoded protein: CSARGDQPQHF.

V is TRBV6-5 and J is TRBJ1-5, with 9 nucleotides matching TRBD1. Trimming took 7 bases from V and 2 from J; bases not matched to a gene: 6. CDR3 length: 15 amino acids. In germline, CDR1 is MNHEY, CDR2 SVGAGI. The DNA of the CDR3 is TGTGCCAGCAAAGAACAGGGGGCCGGCAATCAGCCCCAGCATTTT. Encoded protein: CASKEQGAGNQPQHF.

A few counts support this clone. The chain uses TRBV5-4 and TRBJ1-2; D is possibly TRBD1 (5 bases). V lost 3 bases to trimming and J lost 4 bases, with 10 bases between them. The CDR3 runs 13 residues. Germline V gene lookup returns CDR1 SGHNT and CDR2 YYREEE (reference sequence). The CDR3 loop reads CASSSRQTYGYTF. DNA for the CDR3: TGTGCCAGCAGCTCCCGACAGACCTATGGCTACACCTTC.

The rearrangement joins TRBV5-4 to TRBJ2-3, with D uncertain. In germline, CDR1 is SGHNT, CDR2 YYREEE (reference sequence). There are 13 residues in the CDR3. V shed 2 bases and J shed 3 bases, with 7 bases lying between them. The CDR3 protein is CASSFPKTDTQYF. Written as DNA, the CDR3 is TGTGCCAGCAGCTTCCCTAAAACAGATACGCAGTATTTT.

The chain couples TRBV28 to TRBJ2-3; TRBD1 agrees at 7 bases. Germline-derived CDR1 and CDR2 are MDHEN and SYDVKM. After removal of 5 bases from V and 5 bases from J, the junction contained 10 bases not matched to a gene. The CDR3 is made up of 15 amino acids. The CDR3: CASSISTGWKDTQYF. The CDR3 DNA sequence: TGTGCCAGCAGTATCTCGACAGGGTGGAAAGATACGCAGTATTTT.

The V call is TRBV7-6, the J call TRBJ2-5, with no clear D. Germline CDR1 is SGHVS and CDR2 is FNYEAQ. The CDR3 covers 16 residues. V dropped 0 bases and J dropped 5 bases, with 16 bases sitting between them. The CDR3 DNA reads TGTGCCAGCAGCTTAGCGCAGGCAGCTCTCCTGGAGACCCAGTACTTC. Residues: CASSLAQAALLETQYF.

DNA of the CDR3: TGCGCCAGCAGCCGGGACAGCTTCTCCTACGAGCAGTACTTC. It codes for CASSRDSFSYEQYF. This chain links TRBV5-1 with TRBJ2-7, with 7 nucleotides matching TRBD1. CDR1 SGHRS and CDR2 YFSETQ come from the germline V gene. CDR3 size: 14 residues. With 4 bases clipped from V and 0 bases from J, the junction kept 4 bases outside the gene matches.

The J gene is TRBJ2-7, the V gene TRBV30; 7 bases agree with TRBD2. V lost 2 bases, J lost 8 bases, and 15 bases stayed unmatched. This CDR3 is 15 amino acids long. Germline V lookup: CDR1 GTSNPN, CDR2 SVGIG (reference sequence). CDR3 loop: CAWSNTASGPSKQYF. The CDR3 bases are TGTGCCTGGAGTAACACCGCTAGCGGCCCCTCTAAGCAGTACTTC.

This clone is a singleton in its sample. The chain joins TRBV27 to TRBJ1-5, with a possible D match to TRBD1 (5 bases). V dropped 6 bases and J dropped 3 bases, with 24 bases sitting between them. The CDR3 length is 18 residues. CDR1 MNHEY and CDR2 SMNVEV come from the germline V gene (reference sequence). CDR3 sequence (DNA): TGTGCCAGCAGGAGAGATCTGGGGGGTTCGTGGAACAATCAGCCCCAGCATTTT. Its protein is CASRRDLGGSWNNQPQHF.

This clone came up a few times. The chain is built from TRBV28 and TRBJ2-3; tentatively, D is TRBD1 (6 bases). Trimming pared 5 bases from V and 2 bases from J, leaving 11 bases between. The CDR3 covers 14 residues. Germline CDR1 reads MDHEN; CDR2 reads SYDVKM. As DNA, the CDR3 is TGTGCCAGCAGTACAGGGTCGGTCACAGATACGCAGTATTTT. This codes for CASSTGSVTDTQYF.

The chain is built from TRBV7-2 and TRBJ2-7; tentatively, D is TRBD2 (6 bases). In germline, CDR1 is SGHTA, CDR2 FQGNSA. The CDR3 consists of 14 residues. The V gene lost 2 bases and the J gene lost 1 base, with 9 bases spanning the gap. The CDR3 DNA reads as TGTGCCAGCAGCTTACTAGCGCTATCCTACGAGCAGTACTTC. It codes for CASSLLALSYEQYF.

The chain links TRBV7-6 to TRBJ1-5; D gene ambiguous. Trimming cost V 1 base and J 1 base, with 14 bases left between them. Looked up from germline, CDR1 is SGHVS and CDR2 is FNYEAQ. The CDR3 consists of 17 residues. The DNA of the CDR3 is TGTGCCAGCAGCTTAGTTGCAGCCGGGGTAAGCAATCAGCCCCAGCATTTT. Its protein is CASSLVAAGVSNQPQHF.

CDR3 amino acids: CAWSEAGLRNQPQHF. CDR3 sequence (DNA): TGTGCCTGGAGTGAGGCAGGGCTAAGGAATCAGCCCCAGCATTTT. V gene TRBV30 combines with J gene TRBJ1-5; possible D gene TRBD1, 5 bases. The V gene's germline CDR1 is GTSNPN and CDR2 SVGIG (reference sequence). Trimming pared 1 base from V and 4 bases from J, leaving 14 bases between. This CDR3 contains 15 residues.